This T cell receptor beta chain came from a study of Ad26.COV2.S vaccination and SARS-CoV-2 variants. Concerning this clone: The antigen is undetermined.

The assay was immunoSEQ multiplex PCR, and TCRdb's table has in-frame clones only and misses some. The sample lists 300,000 to 400,000 clones, 86% seen once, with around 11% in the top ten. Specified treatment: 15 to 20 received Ad26.COV2.S at low or high dose, single or two shots; about five received placebo; per-sample allocation not given. Samples analyzed were those drawn on day 63 after the first vaccine or placebo injection. The donor was a Boston adult aged 18-55 years. An Ad26 vector expressing Wuhan-strain SARS-CoV-2 spike served as the vaccine. Overall study findings and caveats: The placebo group had lower spike-specific TCR breadth than the vaccine recipients did. Post-vaccination breadth of spike-specific CD8+ and CD4+ T cell responses was reportedly substantial.

Germline V gene sequence: CDR1 SEHNR, CDR2 FQNEAQ (reference sequence). The V gene lost 2 bases and the J gene lost 3 bases, with 13 bases spanning the gap. This CDR3 has 15 amino acids. The gene calls are TRBV7-9 and TRBJ1-2, with a possible D match to TRBD1 (5 bases). The clonotype originates from a person between 18 and 59 years old who received the Ad26.COV2.S COVID-19 vaccine or a placebo. The sequences come from peripheral blood, collected in a trial of Ad26.COV2.S vaccine versus placebo. Here the CDR3 DNA reads TGTGCCAGCAGCTTAACTTTCCAGGGTGACTATGGCTACACCTTC. This codes for CASSLTFQGDYGYTF. Full variable domain (rest looked up from reference TRBV7-9 and TRBJ1-2): DTGVSQNPRHKITKRGQNVTFRCDPISEHNRLYWYRQTLGQGPEFLTYFQNEAQLEKSRLLSDRFSAERPKGSFSTLEIQRTEQGDSAMYLCASSLTFQGDYGYTFGSGTRLTVV.